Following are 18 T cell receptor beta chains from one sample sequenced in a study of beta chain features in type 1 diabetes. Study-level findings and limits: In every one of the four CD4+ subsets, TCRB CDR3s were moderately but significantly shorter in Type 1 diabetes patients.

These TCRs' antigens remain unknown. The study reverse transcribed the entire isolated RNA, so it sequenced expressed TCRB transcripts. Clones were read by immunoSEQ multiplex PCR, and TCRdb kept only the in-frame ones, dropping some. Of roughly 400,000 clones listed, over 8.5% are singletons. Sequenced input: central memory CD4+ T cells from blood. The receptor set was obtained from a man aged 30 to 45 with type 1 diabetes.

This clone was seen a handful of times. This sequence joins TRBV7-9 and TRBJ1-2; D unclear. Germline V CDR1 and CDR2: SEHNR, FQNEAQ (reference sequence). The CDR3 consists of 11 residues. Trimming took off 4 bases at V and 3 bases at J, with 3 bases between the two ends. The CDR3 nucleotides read TGTGCCAGCAGCTCTTACTATGGCTACACCTTC. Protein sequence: CASSSYYGYTF.

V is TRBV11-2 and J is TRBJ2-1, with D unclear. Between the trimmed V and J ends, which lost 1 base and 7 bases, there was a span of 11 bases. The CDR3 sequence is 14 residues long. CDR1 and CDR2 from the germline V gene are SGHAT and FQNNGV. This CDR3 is CASSLAQTTNEQFF. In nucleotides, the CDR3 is TGTGCCAGCAGCTTAGCCCAAACGACGAATGAGCAGTTCTTC.

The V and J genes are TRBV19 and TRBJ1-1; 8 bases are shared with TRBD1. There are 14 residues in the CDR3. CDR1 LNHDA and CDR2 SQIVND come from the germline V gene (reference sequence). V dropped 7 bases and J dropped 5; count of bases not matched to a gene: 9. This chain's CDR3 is CASTLTGGGTEAFF. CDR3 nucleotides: TGTGCCAGTACCCTTACAGGGGGTGGAACTGAAGCTTTCTTT.

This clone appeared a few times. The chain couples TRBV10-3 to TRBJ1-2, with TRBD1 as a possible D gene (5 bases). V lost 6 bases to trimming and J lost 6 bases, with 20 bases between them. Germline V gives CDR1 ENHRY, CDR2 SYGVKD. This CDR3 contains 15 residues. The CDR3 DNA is TGTGCCATCAGGGAGACCCTAGGGCAGGGTGATGGCTACACCTTC. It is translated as CAIRETLGQGDGYTF.

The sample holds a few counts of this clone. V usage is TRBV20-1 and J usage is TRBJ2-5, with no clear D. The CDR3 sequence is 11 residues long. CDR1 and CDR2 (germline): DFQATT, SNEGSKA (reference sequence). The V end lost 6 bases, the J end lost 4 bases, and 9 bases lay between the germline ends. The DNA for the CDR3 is TGCAGTGCCACGCCCGGAGAGACCCAGTACTTC. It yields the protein CSATPGETQYF.

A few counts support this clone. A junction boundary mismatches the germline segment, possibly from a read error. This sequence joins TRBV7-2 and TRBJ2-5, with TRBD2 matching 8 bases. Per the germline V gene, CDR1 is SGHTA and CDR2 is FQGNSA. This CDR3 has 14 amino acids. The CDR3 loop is CASSPTGLVGGSNF. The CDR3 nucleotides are TGTGCCAGCAGCCCGACGGGACTAGTAGGGGGAAGTAACTTC.

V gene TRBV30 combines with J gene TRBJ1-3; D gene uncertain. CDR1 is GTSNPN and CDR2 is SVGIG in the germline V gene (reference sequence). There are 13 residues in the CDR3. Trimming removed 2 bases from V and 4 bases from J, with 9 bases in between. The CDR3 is CAWSSLEGNTIYF. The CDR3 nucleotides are TGTGCCTGGAGTAGCTTGGAAGGAAACACCATATATTTT.

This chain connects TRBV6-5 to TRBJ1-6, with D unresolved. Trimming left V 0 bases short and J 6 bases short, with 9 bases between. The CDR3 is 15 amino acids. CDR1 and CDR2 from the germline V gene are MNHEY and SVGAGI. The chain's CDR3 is CASSYSGNGNSPLHF. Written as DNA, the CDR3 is TGTGCCAGCAGTTACTCGGGTAACGGTAATTCACCCCTCCACTTT.

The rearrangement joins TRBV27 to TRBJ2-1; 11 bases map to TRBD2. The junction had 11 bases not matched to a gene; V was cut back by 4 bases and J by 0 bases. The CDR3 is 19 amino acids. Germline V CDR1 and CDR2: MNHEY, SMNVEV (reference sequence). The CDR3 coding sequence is TGTGCCAGCAGTTCATTAACTAGCGGGAGAGGGAGCTCCTACAATGAGCAGTTCTTC. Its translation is CASSSLTSGRGSSYNEQFF.

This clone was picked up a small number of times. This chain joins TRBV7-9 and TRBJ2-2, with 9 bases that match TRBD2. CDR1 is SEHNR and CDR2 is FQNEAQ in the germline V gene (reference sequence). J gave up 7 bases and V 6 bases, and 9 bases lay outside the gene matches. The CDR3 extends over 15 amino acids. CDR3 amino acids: CASRRAGGTSGELFF. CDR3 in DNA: TGTGCCAGCAGACGAGCGGGAGGCACGAGCGGGGAGCTGTTTTTT. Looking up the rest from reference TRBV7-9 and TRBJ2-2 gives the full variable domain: DTGVSQNPRHKITKRGQNVTFRCDPISEHNRLYWYRQTLGQGPEFLTYFQNEAQLEKSRLLSDRFSAERPKGSFSTLEIQRTEQGDSAMYLCASRRAGGTSGELFFGEGSRLTVL.

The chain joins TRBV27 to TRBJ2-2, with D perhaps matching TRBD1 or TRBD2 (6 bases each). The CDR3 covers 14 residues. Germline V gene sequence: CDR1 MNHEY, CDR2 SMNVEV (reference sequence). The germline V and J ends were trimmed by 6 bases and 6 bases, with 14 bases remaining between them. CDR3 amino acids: CASRRPGGAGELFF. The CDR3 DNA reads TGTGCCAGCAGGAGGCCCGGGGGCGCCGGGGAGCTGTTTTTT.

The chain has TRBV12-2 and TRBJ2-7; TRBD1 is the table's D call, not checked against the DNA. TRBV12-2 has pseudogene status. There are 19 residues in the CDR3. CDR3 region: CASRLGTPSGRISSYEQYF. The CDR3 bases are TGTGCAAGTCGCTTAGGGACCCCGTCAGGGCGGATCAGCTCCTACGAGCAGTACTTC.

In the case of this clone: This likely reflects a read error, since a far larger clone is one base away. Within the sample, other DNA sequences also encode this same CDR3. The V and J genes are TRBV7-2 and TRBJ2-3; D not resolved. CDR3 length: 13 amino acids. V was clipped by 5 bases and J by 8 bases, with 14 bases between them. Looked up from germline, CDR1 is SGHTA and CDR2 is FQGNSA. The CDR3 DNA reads TGTGCCAGCAGCCAAGATATACTAACTACGCAGTATTTT. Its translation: CASSQDILTTQYF.

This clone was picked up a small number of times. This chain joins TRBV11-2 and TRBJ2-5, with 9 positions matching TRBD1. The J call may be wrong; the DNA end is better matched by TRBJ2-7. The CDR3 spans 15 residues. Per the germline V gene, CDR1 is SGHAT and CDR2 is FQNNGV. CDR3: CASRAGGTGSYEQYF. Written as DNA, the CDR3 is TGTGCCAGCAGAGCCGGCGGGACAGGGTCCTACGAGCAGTACTTC.

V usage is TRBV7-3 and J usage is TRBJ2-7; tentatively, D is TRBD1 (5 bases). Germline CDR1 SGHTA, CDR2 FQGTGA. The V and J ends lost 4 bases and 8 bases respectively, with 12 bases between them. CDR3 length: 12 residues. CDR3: CASSSREGKQYF. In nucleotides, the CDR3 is TGTGCCAGCAGCTCCAGGGAAGGCAAGCAGTACTTC.

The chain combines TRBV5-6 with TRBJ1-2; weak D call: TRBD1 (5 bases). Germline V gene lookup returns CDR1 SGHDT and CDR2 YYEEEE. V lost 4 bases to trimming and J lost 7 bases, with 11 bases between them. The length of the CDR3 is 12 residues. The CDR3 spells CASSPDRSGYTF. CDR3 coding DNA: TGTGCCAGCAGCCCTGACAGAAGTGGCTACACCTTC.

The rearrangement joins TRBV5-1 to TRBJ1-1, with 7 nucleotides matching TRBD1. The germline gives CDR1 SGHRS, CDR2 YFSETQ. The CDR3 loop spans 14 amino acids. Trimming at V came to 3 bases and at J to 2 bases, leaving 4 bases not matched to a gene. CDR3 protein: CASSYGTVNTEAFF. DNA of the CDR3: TGCGCCAGCAGCTACGGGACAGTAAACACTGAAGCTTTCTTT.

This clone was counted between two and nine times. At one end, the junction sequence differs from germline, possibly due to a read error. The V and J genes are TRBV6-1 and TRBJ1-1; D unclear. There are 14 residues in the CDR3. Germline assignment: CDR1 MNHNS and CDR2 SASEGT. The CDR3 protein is CAISGAAVNTEAFF. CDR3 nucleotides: TGTGCCATCAGTGGAGCAGCCGTGAACACTGAAGCTTTCTTT.